The subject of this entry is one TCR beta chain. The data stem from a study of PD-L1 blockade in urothelial cancer. Sequenced by immunoSEQ multiplex PCR; TCRdb stores in-frame clones only, minus some. The sample carries more than 45,000 clones, 88% recorded once. Germline V CDR1 and CDR2: MDHEN, SYDVKM. The CDR3 contains 17 residues. V shed 6 bases, J shed 0 bases, and the junction held 11 bases outside the gene matches. The source of this sequence is an elderly man with urothelial cancer. J is TRBJ2-4 and V is TRBV28; 7 bases align to TRBD1. This sample comprised PBMCs, obtained around atezolizumab (anti-PD-L1) treatment. The DNA of the CDR3 is TGTGCCAGCAGACCCTCTGGGACAGCGATAGCCAAAAACATTCAGTACTTC. It yields the protein CASRPSGTAIAKNIQYF.